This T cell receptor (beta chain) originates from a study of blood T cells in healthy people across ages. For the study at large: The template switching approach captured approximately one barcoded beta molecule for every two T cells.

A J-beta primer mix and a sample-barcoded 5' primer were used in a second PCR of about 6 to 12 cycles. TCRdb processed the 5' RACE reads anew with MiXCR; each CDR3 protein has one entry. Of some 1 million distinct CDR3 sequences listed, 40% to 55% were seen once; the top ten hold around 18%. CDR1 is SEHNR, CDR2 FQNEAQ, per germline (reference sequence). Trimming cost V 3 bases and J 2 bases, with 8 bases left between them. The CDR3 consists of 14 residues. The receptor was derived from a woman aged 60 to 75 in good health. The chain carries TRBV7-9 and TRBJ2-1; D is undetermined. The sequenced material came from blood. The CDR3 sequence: CASSLTNPYNEQFF. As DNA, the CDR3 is TGTGCCAGCAGCTTGACAAACCCCTACAATGAGCAGTTCTTC.